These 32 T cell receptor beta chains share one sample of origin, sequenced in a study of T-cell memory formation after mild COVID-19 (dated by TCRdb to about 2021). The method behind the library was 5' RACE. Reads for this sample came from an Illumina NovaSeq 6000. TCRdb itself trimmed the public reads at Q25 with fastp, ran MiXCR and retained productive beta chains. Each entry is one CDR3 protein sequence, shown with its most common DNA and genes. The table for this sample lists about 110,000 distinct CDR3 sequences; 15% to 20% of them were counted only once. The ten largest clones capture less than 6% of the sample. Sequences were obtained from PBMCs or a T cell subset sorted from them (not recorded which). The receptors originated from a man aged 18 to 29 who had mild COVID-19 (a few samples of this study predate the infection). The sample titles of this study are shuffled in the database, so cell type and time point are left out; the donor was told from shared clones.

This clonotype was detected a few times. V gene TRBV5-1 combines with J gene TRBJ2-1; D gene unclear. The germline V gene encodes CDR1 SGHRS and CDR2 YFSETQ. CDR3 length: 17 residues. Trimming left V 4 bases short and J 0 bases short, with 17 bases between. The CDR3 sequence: CASSPHANIGSYNEQFF. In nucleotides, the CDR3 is TGCGCCAGCAGCCCCCACGCGAATATTGGCTCCTACAATGAGCAGTTCTTC.

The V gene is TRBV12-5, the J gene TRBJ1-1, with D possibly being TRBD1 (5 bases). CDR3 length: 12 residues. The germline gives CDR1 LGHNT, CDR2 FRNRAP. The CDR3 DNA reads TGTGCCGGGCAGGGCGGTGACACTGAAGCTTTCTTT. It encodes CAGQGGDTEAFF.

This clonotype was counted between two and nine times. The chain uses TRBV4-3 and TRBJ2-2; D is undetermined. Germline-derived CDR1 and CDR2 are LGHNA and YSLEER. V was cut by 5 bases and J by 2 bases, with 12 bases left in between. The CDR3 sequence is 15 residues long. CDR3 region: CASSKVLYNTGELFF. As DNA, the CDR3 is TGCGCCAGCAGCAAAGTCCTGTATAACACCGGGGAGCTGTTTTTT.

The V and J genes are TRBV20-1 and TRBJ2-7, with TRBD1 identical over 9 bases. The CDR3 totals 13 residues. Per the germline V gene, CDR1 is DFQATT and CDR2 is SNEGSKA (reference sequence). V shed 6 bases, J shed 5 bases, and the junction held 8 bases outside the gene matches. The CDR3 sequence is CSALQGAVDEQYF. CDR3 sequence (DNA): TGCAGTGCACTACAGGGGGCGGTTGACGAGCAGTACTTC.

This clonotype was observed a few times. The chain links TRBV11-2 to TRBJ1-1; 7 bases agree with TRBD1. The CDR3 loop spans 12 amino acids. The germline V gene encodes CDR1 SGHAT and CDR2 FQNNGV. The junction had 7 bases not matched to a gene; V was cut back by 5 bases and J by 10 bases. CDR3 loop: CASSPQGSGAFF. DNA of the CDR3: TGTGCCAGCAGCCCACAGGGGAGTGGAGCTTTCTTT.

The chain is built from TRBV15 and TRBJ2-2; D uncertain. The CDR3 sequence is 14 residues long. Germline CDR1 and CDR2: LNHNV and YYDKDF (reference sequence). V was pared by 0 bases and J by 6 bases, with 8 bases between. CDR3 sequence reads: CATSRDDRPGELFF. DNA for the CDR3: TGTGCCACCAGCAGAGATGACCGACCCGGGGAGCTGTTTTTT.

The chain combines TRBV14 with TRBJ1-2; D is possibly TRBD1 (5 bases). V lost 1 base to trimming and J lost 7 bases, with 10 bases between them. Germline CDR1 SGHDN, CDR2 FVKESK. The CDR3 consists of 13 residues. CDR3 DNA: TGTGCCAGCAGCCAAGTAGTCGGGGGTGGCTACACCTTC. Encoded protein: CASSQVVGGGYTF.

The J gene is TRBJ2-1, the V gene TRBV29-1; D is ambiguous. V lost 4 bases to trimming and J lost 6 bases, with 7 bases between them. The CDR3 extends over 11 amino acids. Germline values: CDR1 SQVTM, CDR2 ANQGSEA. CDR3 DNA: TGCAGCGTTGCACAGAGCAATGAGCAGTTCTTC. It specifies CSVAQSNEQFF.

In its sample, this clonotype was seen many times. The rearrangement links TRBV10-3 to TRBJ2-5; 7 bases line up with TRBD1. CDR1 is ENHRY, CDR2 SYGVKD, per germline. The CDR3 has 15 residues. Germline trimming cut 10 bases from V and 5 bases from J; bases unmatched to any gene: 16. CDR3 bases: TGTGCCACCCGGCGAAAGGGGGCTCAGGAGGAGACCCAGTACTTC. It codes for CATRRKGAQEETQYF.

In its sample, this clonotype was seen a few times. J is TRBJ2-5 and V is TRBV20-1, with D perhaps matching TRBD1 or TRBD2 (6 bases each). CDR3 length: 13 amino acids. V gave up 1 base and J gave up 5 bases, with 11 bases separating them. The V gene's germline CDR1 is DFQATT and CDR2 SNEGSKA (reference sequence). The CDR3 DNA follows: TGCAGTGCTAGAGGGCCCGGGGGCGAGACCCAGTACTTC. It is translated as CSARGPGGETQYF.

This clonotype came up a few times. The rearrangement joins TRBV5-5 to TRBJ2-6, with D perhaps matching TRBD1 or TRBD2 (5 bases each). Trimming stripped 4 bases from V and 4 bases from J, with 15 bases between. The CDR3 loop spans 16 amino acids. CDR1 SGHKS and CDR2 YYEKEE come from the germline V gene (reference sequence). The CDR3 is CASSPPGLAGANVLTF. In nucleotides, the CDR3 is TGTGCCAGCAGCCCGCCGGGGCTGGCAGGGGCCAACGTCCTGACTTTC.

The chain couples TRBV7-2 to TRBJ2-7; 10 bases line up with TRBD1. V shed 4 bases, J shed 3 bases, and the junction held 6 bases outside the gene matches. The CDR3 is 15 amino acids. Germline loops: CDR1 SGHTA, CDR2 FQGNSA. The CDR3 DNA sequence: TGTGCCAGCAGCTCCCGACGGACAGGGGGCTACGAGCAGTACTTC. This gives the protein CASSSRRTGGYEQYF.

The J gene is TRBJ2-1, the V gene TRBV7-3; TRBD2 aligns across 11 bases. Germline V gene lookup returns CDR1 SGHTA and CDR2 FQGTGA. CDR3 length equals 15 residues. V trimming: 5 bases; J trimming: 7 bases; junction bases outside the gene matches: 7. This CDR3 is CASSLGLAGSNEQFF. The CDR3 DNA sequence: TGTGCCAGCAGCCTCGGACTAGCGGGTAGTAATGAGCAGTTCTTC.

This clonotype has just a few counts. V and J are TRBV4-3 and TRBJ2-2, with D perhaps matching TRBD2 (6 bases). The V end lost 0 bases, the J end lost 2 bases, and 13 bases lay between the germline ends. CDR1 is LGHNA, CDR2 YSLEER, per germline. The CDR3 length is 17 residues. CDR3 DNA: TGCGCCAGCAGCCAAGATGTTGGGACTCTTAACACCGGGGAGCTGTTTTTT. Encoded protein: CASSQDVGTLNTGELFF.

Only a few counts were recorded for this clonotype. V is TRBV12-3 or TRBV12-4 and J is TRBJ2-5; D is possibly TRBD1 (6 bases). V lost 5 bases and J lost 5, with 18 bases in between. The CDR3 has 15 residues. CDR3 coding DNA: TGTGCCAGCAGTACCCAGGGGCCCCGAGGGGAGACCCAGTACTTC. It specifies CASSTQGPRGETQYF.

The CDR3 DNA reads TGTGCCAGCTGGGCAGGGGCTCGGCGGGGCTACACCTTC. Amino acids: CASWAGARRGYTF. The rearrangement uses TRBV28 and TRBJ1-2; tentatively, D is TRBD1 (6 bases). CDR1 and CDR2 from the germline V gene are MDHEN and SYDVKM. The CDR3 runs to 13 residues. Trimming cost V 8 bases and J 8 bases, with 18 bases left between them.

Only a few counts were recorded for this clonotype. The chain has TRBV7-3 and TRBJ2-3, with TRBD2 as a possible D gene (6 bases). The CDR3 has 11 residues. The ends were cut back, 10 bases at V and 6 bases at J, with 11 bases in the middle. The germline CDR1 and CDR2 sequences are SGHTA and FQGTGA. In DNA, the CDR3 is TGTGCCACCAAGGAGGGGGATACGCAGTATTTT. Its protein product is CATKEGDTQYF.

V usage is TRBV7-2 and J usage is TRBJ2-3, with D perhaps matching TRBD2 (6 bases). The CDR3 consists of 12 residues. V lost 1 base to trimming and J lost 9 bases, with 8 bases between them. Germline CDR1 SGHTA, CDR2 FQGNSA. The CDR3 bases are TGTGCCAGCAGCTTAGGGGACTTAACGCAGTATTTT. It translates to CASSLGDLTQYF.

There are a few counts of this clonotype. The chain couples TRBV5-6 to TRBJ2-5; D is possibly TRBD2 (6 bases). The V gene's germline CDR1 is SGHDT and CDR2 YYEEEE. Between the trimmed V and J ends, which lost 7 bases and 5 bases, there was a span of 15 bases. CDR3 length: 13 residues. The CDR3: CASGDGGRETQYF. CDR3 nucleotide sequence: TGTGCCAGCGGAGACGGGGGAAGGGAGACCCAGTACTTC.

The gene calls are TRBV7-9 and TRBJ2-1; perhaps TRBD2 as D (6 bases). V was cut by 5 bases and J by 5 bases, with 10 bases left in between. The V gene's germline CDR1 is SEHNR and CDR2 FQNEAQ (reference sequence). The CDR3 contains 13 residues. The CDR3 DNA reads TGTGCCAGCAGCCCCCTAGCGAACAATGAGCAGTTCTTC. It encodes CASSPLANNEQFF.

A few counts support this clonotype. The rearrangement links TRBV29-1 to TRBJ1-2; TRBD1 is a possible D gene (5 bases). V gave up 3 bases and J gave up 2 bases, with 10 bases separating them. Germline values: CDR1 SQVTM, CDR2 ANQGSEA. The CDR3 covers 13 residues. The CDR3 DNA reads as TGCAGCGTTGAGACAGCTCCCAACTATGGCTACACCTTC. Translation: CSVETAPNYGYTF.

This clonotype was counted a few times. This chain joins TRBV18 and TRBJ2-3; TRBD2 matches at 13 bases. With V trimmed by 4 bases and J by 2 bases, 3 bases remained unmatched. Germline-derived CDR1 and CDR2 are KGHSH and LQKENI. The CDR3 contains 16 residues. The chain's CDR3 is CASSRTSGGYTDTQYF. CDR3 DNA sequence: TGTGCCAGCTCACGGACTAGCGGGGGATACACAGATACGCAGTATTTT.

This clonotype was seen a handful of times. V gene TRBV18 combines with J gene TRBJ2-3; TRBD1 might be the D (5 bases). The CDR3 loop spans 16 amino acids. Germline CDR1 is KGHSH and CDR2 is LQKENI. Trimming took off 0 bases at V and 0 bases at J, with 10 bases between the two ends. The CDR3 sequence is CASSPPSGSSTDTQYF. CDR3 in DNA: TGTGCCAGCTCACCACCGTCAGGGTCTAGCACAGATACGCAGTATTTT.

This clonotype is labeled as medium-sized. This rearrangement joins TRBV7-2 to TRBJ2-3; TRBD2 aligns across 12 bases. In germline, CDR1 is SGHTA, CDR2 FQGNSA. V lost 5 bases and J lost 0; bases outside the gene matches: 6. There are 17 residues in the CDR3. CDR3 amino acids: CASSPRTSGASTDTQYF. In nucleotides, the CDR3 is TGTGCCAGCAGCCCAAGGACTAGCGGGGCTAGCACAGATACGCAGTATTTT.

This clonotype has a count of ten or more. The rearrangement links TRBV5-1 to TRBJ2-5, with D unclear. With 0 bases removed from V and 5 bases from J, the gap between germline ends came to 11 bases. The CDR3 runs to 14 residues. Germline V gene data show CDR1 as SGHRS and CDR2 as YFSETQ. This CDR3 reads CASSLGGTKETQYF. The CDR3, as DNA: TGCGCCAGCAGCTTGGGGGGTACCAAGGAGACCCAGTACTTC.

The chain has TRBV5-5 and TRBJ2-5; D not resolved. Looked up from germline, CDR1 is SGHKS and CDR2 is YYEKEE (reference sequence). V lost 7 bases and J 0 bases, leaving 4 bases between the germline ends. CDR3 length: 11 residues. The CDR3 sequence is CASRDQETQYF. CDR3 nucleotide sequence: TGTGCCAGCCGAGACCAAGAGACCCAGTACTTC.

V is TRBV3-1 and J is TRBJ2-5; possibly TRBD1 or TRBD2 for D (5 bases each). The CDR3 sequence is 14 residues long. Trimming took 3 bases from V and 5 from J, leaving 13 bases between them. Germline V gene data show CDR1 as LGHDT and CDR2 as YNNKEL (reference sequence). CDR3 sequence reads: CASSQGWGTETQYF. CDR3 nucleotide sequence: TGTGCCAGCAGCCAGGGGTGGGGGACGGAGACCCAGTACTTC.

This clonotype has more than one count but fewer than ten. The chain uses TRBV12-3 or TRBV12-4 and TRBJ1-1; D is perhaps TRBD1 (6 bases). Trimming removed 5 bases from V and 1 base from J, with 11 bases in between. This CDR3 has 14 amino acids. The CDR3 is CASSRTEKNTEAFF. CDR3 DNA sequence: TGTGCCAGCAGTAGGACAGAGAAGAACACTGAAGCTTTCTTT.

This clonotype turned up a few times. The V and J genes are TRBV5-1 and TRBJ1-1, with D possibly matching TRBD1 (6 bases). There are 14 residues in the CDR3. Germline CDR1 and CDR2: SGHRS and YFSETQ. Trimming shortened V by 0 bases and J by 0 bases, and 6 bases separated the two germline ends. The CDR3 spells CASSLDRVNTEAFF. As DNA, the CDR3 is TGCGCCAGCAGCTTGGACAGGGTGAACACTGAAGCTTTCTTT.

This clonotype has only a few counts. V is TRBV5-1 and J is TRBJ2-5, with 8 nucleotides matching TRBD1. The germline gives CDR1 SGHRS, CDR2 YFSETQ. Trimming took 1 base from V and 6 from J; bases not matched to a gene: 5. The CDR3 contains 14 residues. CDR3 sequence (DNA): TGCGCCAGCAGCTTGACAGGGGGGTTTCAGACCCAGTACTTC. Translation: CASSLTGGFQTQYF.

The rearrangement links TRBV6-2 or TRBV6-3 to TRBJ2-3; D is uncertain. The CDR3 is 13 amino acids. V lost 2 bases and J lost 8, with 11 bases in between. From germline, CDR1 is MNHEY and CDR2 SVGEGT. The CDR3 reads CASSYRDLATQYF. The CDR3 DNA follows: TGTGCCAGCAGTTACAGAGACCTGGCTACGCAGTATTTT.

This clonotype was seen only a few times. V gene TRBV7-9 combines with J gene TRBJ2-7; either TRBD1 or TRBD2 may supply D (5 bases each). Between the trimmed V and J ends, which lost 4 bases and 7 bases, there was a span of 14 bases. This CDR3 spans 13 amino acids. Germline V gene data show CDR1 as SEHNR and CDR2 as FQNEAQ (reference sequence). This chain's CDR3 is CASSSGRSLEQYF. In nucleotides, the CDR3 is TGTGCCAGCAGCTCGGGACGGAGCCTTGAGCAGTACTTC.